This passage covers 31 T cell receptor beta chains from one sample sequenced in a study of CD8 T cells in ankylosing spondylitis (dated 2017 in TCRdb). The library was prepared using 5' RACE. TCRdb lists the instrument as Illumina HiSeq 2500. The public reads were reanalyzed by TCRdb: fastp trimming at Q25, MiXCR alignment, in-frame beta chains only. CDR3 protein duplicates are merged, each entry listing the most common genes and DNA. This sample gives about 360,000 distinct CDR3 sequences in total; roughly 20% of them show up just once. Around 14% of the sample lies in the top ten. Sequenced material: blood, either unsorted or a sorted T cell fraction (not recorded which). The receptors here all came from a male donor with ankylosing spondylitis or in good health (not recorded which).

J is TRBJ2-7 and V is TRBV25-1; 8 bases agree with TRBD1. Trimming cost V 4 bases and J 2 bases; bases outside gene matches: 10. In germline, CDR1 is MGHDK, CDR2 SYGVNS. There are 16 residues in the CDR3. The CDR3 spells CASSAPRGRVPYEQYF. CDR3 bases: TGTGCCAGCAGTGCCCCCAGGGGGCGCGTCCCCTACGAGCAGTACTTC.

The V gene is TRBV14, the J gene TRBJ2-7, with 8 positions matching TRBD1. The ends lost 5 bases at V and 2 bases at J; junction bases unmatched: 5. Germline V gene sequence: CDR1 SGHDN, CDR2 FVKESK. The CDR3 contains 14 residues. CDR3 sequence reads: CASSGTGTTYEQYF. CDR3 DNA: TGTGCCAGCAGCGGGACAGGCACTACCTACGAGCAGTACTTC.

The chain recombines TRBV7-2 with TRBJ1-5; D ambiguous. Germline values: CDR1 SGHTA, CDR2 FQGNSA. The CDR3 covers 13 residues. V lost 5 bases and J 6 bases, leaving 11 bases between the germline ends. The CDR3 reads CASSGVLGQPQHF. The DNA of the CDR3 is TGTGCCAGCAGCGGAGTTTTAGGTCAGCCCCAGCATTTT.

The gene calls are TRBV10-1 and TRBJ2-7, with D possibly being TRBD2 (5 bases). Germline lookup yields CDR1 WNHNN and CDR2 SYGVQD (reference sequence). The CDR3 loop spans 14 amino acids. Trimming took off 9 bases at V and 2 bases at J, with 17 bases between the two ends. The CDR3 nucleotides read TGCGCCAGGCTCCGAGGGAGAAACCCCTACGAGCAGTACTTC. It is translated as CARLRGRNPYEQYF.

This chain uses TRBV2 with TRBJ1-5; 8 bases fit TRBD1. This CDR3 contains 15 residues. V shed 6 bases and J 4 bases; nucleotides not matched to a gene: 8. Germline V CDR1 and CDR2: SNHLY, FYNNEI. In nucleotides, the CDR3 is TGTGCCAGCAGACCAGACAGGGGCCCAAATCAGCCCCAGCATTTT. Translating gives CASRPDRGPNQPQHF.

This sequence joins TRBV7-9 and TRBJ2-7, with 7 bases aligning to TRBD2. This CDR3 is built from 14 residues. CDR1 is SEHNR and CDR2 is FQNEAQ in the germline V gene (reference sequence). Unmatched junction bases numbered 7, after V lost 3 bases and J lost 5 bases. The CDR3 spells CASSFLGGVNEQYF. In DNA, the CDR3 is TGTGCCAGCAGCTTTCTTGGGGGGGTCAACGAGCAGTACTTC.

This clonotype was detected a few times. The chain is built from TRBV7-9 and TRBJ2-1, with D perhaps TRBD2 (6 bases). The CDR3 is made up of 16 amino acids. V was clipped by 5 bases and J by 4 bases, with 18 bases between them. Germline CDR1 SEHNR, CDR2 FQNEAQ (reference sequence). CDR3 bases: TGTGCCAGCAGCCCCCCCCCGGGGGAACAATACAATGAGCAGTTCTTC. Its protein is CASSPPPGEQYNEQFF.

V usage is TRBV2 and J usage is TRBJ1-6; TRBD1 matches at 9 bases. The length of the CDR3 is 17 residues. Looked up from germline, CDR1 is SNHLY and CDR2 is FYNNEI. Trimming at V came to 10 bases and at J to 0 bases, leaving 10 bases not matched to a gene. DNA of the CDR3: TGTGCCAACTCCCGGGGGACAGGGAGCTCCTATAATTCACCCCTCCACTTT. Protein sequence: CANSRGTGSSYNSPLHF.

DNA for the CDR3: TGTGCCAGCAGCACAGACCGGACAGGGAGCTACGAGCAGTACTTC. Its translation: CASSTDRTGSYEQYF. V gene TRBV7-9 combines with J gene TRBJ2-7; 8 bases fit TRBD1. The V segment lost 5 bases and the J segment 3 bases; nucleotides outside the gene matches: 9. Germline CDR1 and CDR2: SEHNR and FQNEAQ (reference sequence). The CDR3 has 15 amino acids.

This clonotype has just a few counts. This chain joins TRBV6-2 or TRBV6-3 and TRBJ2-3; 11 bases fit TRBD2. V lost 8 bases, J lost 4 bases, and 5 bases stayed unmatched. CDR3 size: 14 residues. Germline CDR1 is MNHEY and CDR2 is SVGEGT. DNA of the CDR3: TGTGCCAGCGATAGCGGGGGGGCCGCAGATACGCAGTATTTT. This translates into CASDSGGAADTQYF.

This clonotype was observed once. The chain links TRBV15 to TRBJ2-7; 11 nucleotides line up with TRBD1. Trimming cost V 8 bases and J 5 bases; bases outside gene matches: 11. There are 15 residues in the CDR3. Per germline, CDR1 LNHNV and CDR2 YYDKDF (reference sequence). The CDR3 here is CATHGADRGPHEQYF. The CDR3 nucleotides read TGTGCCACCCATGGGGCGGACAGGGGGCCTCACGAGCAGTACTTC. The full variable domain, rest sourced from reference TRBV15 and TRBJ2-7, is DAMVIQNPRYQVTQFGKPVTLSCSQTLNHNVMYWYQQKSSQAPKLLFHYYDKDFNNEADTPDNFQSRRPNTSFCFLDIRSPGLGDTAMYLCATHGADRGPHEQYFGPGTRLTVT.

This chain connects TRBV10-3 to TRBJ2-7; TRBD1 matches at 8 bases. The CDR3 extends over 15 amino acids. Trimming took 6 bases from V and 0 from J; bases not matched to a gene: 7. Per germline, CDR1 ENHRY and CDR2 SYGVKD. This CDR3 is CAISEDRAISYEQYF. In nucleotides, the CDR3 is TGTGCCATCAGCGAGGACAGGGCAATCTCCTACGAGCAGTACTTC.

The rearrangement joins TRBV20-1 to TRBJ2-3, with D possibly being TRBD1 (6 bases). CDR1 is DFQATT and CDR2 is SNEGSKA in the germline V gene (reference sequence). The CDR3 consists of 17 residues. V was trimmed by 4 bases and J by 2 bases, leaving 22 bases between them. The CDR3 DNA sequence: TGCAGTGCTACGGTGGGGGCCGGCCCCGGCACCACAGATACGCAGTATTTT. This codes for CSATVGAGPGTTDTQYF.

This clonotype has more than one count but fewer than ten. The chain links TRBV19 to TRBJ2-3; TRBD2 matches at 9 bases. This CDR3 region has 16 residues. With 3 bases clipped from V and 2 bases from J, the junction kept 6 bases outside the gene matches. Looked up from germline, CDR1 is LNHDA and CDR2 is SQIVND (reference sequence). CDR3 residues: CASSMGAGGPTDTQYF. The DNA of the CDR3 is TGTGCCAGTAGTATGGGTGCGGGGGGGCCCACAGATACGCAGTATTTT. The whole variable domain, remainder taken from reference TRBV19 and TRBJ2-3, is DGGITQSPKYLFRKEGQNVTLSCEQNLNHDAMYWYRQDPGQGLRLIYYSQIVNDFQKGDIAEGYSVSREKKESFPLTVTSAQKNPTAFYLCASSMGAGGPTDTQYFGPGTRLTVL.

J is TRBJ1-4 and V is TRBV27; 7 bases fit TRBD1. Per the germline V gene, CDR1 is MNHEY and CDR2 is SMNVEV (reference sequence). The CDR3 sequence is 15 residues long. V gave up 2 bases and J gave up 3 bases; unmatched junction bases: 3. The CDR3 region is CASSLTGVSNEKLFF. The CDR3, as DNA: TGTGCCAGCAGTTTAACAGGGGTGTCTAATGAAAAACTGTTTTTT.

This clonotype has more than one count but fewer than ten. The CDR3 DNA sequence: TGTGCCAGCAGTTTCGAAGGTTCCGAGACCCAGTACTTC. This codes for CASSFEGSETQYF. The chain couples TRBV27 to TRBJ2-5; D is unclear. This CDR3 is built from 13 residues. Trimming cost V 3 bases and J 5 bases, with 10 bases left between them. The germline V gene encodes CDR1 MNHEY and CDR2 SMNVEV (reference sequence).

This clonotype was observed a few times. The chain recombines TRBV29-1 with TRBJ2-7; D is possibly TRBD2 (5 bases). The ends were cut back, 6 bases at V and 3 bases at J, with 12 bases in the middle. This CDR3 region has 12 residues. CDR1 is SQVTM, CDR2 ANQGSEA, per germline. The CDR3 loop is CSVREGLYEQYF. Here the CDR3 DNA reads TGCAGCGTCCGAGAGGGCCTCTACGAGCAGTACTTC.

The genes are TRBV10-3 and TRBJ2-7, with D unclear. Trimming pared 8 bases from V and 0 bases from J, leaving 11 bases between. The germline V gene encodes CDR1 ENHRY and CDR2 SYGVKD. The length of the CDR3 is 13 residues. CDR3 residues: CAICGQPSYEQYF. Here the CDR3 DNA reads TGTGCCATCTGTGGGCAGCCCTCCTACGAGCAGTACTTC.

As concerns this clonotype: At one of its ends the junction is not consistent with the germline gene, which may arise from a read error. The chain employs TRBV7-9 and TRBJ2-2; 7 bases are shared with TRBD2. Germline lookup yields CDR1 SEHNR and CDR2 FQNEAQ (reference sequence). The CDR3 sequence is 16 residues long. In DNA, the CDR3 is TGTTCCAGCAGCCCCCACCGCGGGGGGAACACCGGGGAGCTGTTTTTT. It is translated as CSSSPHRGGNTGELFF.

V gene TRBV20-1 combines with J gene TRBJ2-3; weak D call: TRBD2 (7 bases). V lost 0 bases, J lost 5 bases, and 15 bases lay in between. Germline V gives CDR1 DFQATT, CDR2 SNEGSKA (reference sequence). There are 15 residues in the CDR3. The CDR3 DNA is TGCAGTGCTAGAGATAGGGGGGGCTGGGGAGATACGCAGTATTTT. Protein product: CSARDRGGWGDTQYF.

This clonotype has more than one count but fewer than ten. The chain employs TRBV5-1 and TRBJ2-7; 11 nucleotides line up with TRBD1. The length of the CDR3 is 15 residues. Per the germline V gene, CDR1 is SGHRS and CDR2 is YFSETQ. V lost 4 bases, J lost 6 bases, and 9 bases stayed unmatched. CDR3 amino acids: CASSRMPGQGVEQYF. CDR3 nucleotides: TGCGCCAGCAGCAGAATGCCGGGACAGGGGGTCGAGCAGTACTTC.

The table lists this clonotype with a few counts. The chain has TRBV27 and TRBJ2-4, with D perhaps TRBD1 (7 bases). The ends were cut back, 5 bases at V and 8 bases at J, with 19 bases in the middle. The CDR3 consists of 15 residues. Germline CDR1 MNHEY, CDR2 SMNVEV (reference sequence). The CDR3 loop is CASSPDRDSEDIQYF. The CDR3 coding sequence is TGTGCCAGCAGTCCCGACAGGGACTCGGAGGACATTCAGTACTTC.

This clonotype has a handful of counts. The chain has TRBV10-3 and TRBJ2-1, with D possibly TRBD1 on 6 matching bases. V lost 1 base and J lost 6, with 10 bases in between. Germline CDR1 ENHRY, CDR2 SYGVKD. The length of the CDR3 is 14 residues. CDR3 nucleotides: TGTGCCATCAGTGAGTTAGAACAGGGCAATGAGCAGTTCTTC. It codes for CAISELEQGNEQFF.

The rearrangement uses TRBV12-3 or TRBV12-4 and TRBJ1-3; D remains unclear. The V and J ends lost 8 bases and 0 bases respectively, with 8 bases between them. This CDR3 has 13 amino acids. The CDR3 sequence: CASDPSSGNTIYF. DNA of the CDR3: TGTGCCAGCGACCCGAGCTCTGGAAACACCATATATTTT.

The chain links TRBV25-1 to TRBJ2-7; D is perhaps TRBD2 (5 bases). The CDR3 loop spans 13 amino acids. Germline V lookup: CDR1 MGHDK, CDR2 SYGVNS. V was cut by 9 bases and J by 0 bases, with 12 bases left in between. The CDR3 here is CASEGGPSYEQYF. CDR3 coding DNA: TGTGCCAGTGAAGGCGGGCCCTCCTACGAGCAGTACTTC.

This clonotype was observed a few times. The chain couples TRBV12-3 or TRBV12-4 to TRBJ2-1; possible D gene TRBD2, 5 bases. Between the trimmed V and J ends, which lost 4 bases and 6 bases, there was a span of 13 bases. The CDR3 consists of 14 residues. The CDR3: CASSSRTAGNEQFF. Written as DNA, the CDR3 is TGTGCCAGCAGTTCCCGGACTGCGGGCAATGAGCAGTTCTTC.

The chain uses TRBV13 and TRBJ2-7, with 7 bases lining up with TRBD2. V lost 7 bases to trimming and J lost 4 bases; unmatched junction nucleotides: 10. The CDR3 is 14 amino acids. CDR1 PRHDT and CDR2 FYEKMQ come from the germline V gene (reference sequence). CDR3 sequence reads: CASTLGRGGYEQYF. In DNA form, the CDR3 reads TGTGCCAGCACCCTAGGGAGGGGTGGATACGAGCAGTACTTC.

The gene calls are TRBV12-3 or TRBV12-4 and TRBJ2-2; the D gene could be TRBD1 or TRBD2 (6 bases each). V was pared by 6 bases and J by 6 bases, with 20 bases between. The CDR3 spans 16 residues. The CDR3 here is CASSQHGGRDAGELFF. The CDR3 DNA follows: TGTGCCAGCAGCCAACACGGGGGCAGGGATGCCGGGGAGCTGTTTTTT.

J is TRBJ1-5 and V is TRBV20-1; the D is unclear. Germline V lookup: CDR1 DFQATT, CDR2 SNEGSKA (reference sequence). The CDR3 loop spans 14 amino acids. Trimming pared 0 bases from V and 3 bases from J, leaving 9 bases between. CDR3 loop: CSARDIQLNQPQHF. In DNA, the CDR3 is TGCAGTGCTAGAGATATACAGCTCAATCAGCCCCAGCATTTT.

This clonotype occurred a few times. The V call is TRBV20-1, the J call TRBJ2-5, with 13 bases lining up with TRBD2. Germline trimming cut 5 bases from V and 7 bases from J; bases unmatched to any gene: 13. The CDR3 length is 16 residues. Per the germline V gene, CDR1 is DFQATT and CDR2 is SNEGSKA (reference sequence). CDR3 sequence: CSAPSSTSGGAWTQYF. In nucleotides, the CDR3 is TGCAGTGCTCCTTCCAGCACTAGCGGGGGGGCTTGGACCCAGTACTTC.

The sample holds a few counts of this clonotype. V is TRBV12-3 or TRBV12-4 and J is TRBJ1-3; tentatively, D is TRBD1 (6 bases). Trimming pared 5 bases from V and 1 base from J, leaving 9 bases between. The CDR3 length is 14 residues. CDR3 DNA: TGTGCCAGCAGTCCTACAGGGTCTGGAAACACCATATATTTT. It yields the protein CASSPTGSGNTIYF.